The rows below give T cell receptor beta chains drawn from one sample of a study of memory CD4+ T cells and cytomegalovirus serostatus. Sequenced by immunoSEQ multiplex PCR; TCRdb stores in-frame clones only, minus some. Of about 75,000 clones in the sample, roughly 78% were seen once. The source material was memory CD4+ T cells from blood. These receptors were taken from an adult in good health and CMV-seropositive. Both conserved end residues are part of each CDR3. D genes are given only for firm matches. Rows may omit the clone size; those that give it use once, few, many or a size class.

V gene: TRBV29-1
J gene: TRBJ1-2
D gene: NA
clone size: NA
CDR3 protein: CSVEGREDNYGYTF
CDR3 DNA: TGCAGCGTTGAAGGCCGGGAGGATAACTATGGCTACACCTTC

V gene: TRBV9
J gene: TRBJ1-1
D gene: NA
clone size: NA
CDR3 protein: CASSPVNTEAFF
CDR3 DNA: TGTGCCAGCAGCCCAGTGAACACTGAAGCTTTCTTT

V gene: TRBV11-2
J gene: TRBJ1-6
D gene: TRBD1
clone size: NA
CDR3 protein: CASSLDRGKSPLHF
CDR3 DNA: TGTGCCAGCAGCTTAGACAGGGGGAAATCACCCCTCCACTTT

V gene: TRBV2
J gene: TRBJ2-1
D gene: NA
clone size: few
CDR3 protein: CASSAGPGVVYNEQFF
CDR3 DNA: TGTGCCAGCAGTGCGGGTCCGGGGGTTGTCTACAATGAGCAGTTCTTC

V gene: TRBV10-2
J gene: TRBJ2-3
D gene: NA
clone size: NA
CDR3 protein: CASSDNARGGTDTQYF
CDR3 DNA: TGCGCCAGCAGTGATAACGCTCGGGGAGGCACAGATACGCAGTATTTT

V gene: TRBV5-4
J gene: TRBJ2-2
D gene: NA
clone size: NA
CDR3 protein: CASSRWGSGTGELFF
CDR3 DNA: TGTGCCAGCAGCCGGTGGGGGTCGGGCACCGGGGAGCTGTTTTTT

V gene: TRBV7-9
J gene: TRBJ2-7
D gene: NA
clone size: NA
CDR3 protein: CASSPPSSPSSYEQYF
CDR3 DNA: TGTGCCAGCAGCCCTCCGTCCTCCCCGAGCTCCTACGAGCAGTACTTC

V gene: TRBV7-2
J gene: TRBJ2-3
D gene: NA
clone size: few
CDR3 protein: CASSTRRGGTPDTQYF
CDR3 DNA: TGTGCCAGCAGCACGCGGCGGGGCGGGACGCCAGATACGCAGTATTTT

V gene: TRBV6-1
J gene: TRBJ2-7
D gene: NA
clone size: NA
CDR3 protein: CASSQSGRAYEQYF
CDR3 DNA: TGTGCCAGCAGTCAATCGGGACGGGCCTACGAGCAGTACTTC

V gene: TRBV28
J gene: TRBJ2-6
D gene: TRBD2
clone size: NA
CDR3 protein: CASSLGRGRGAGANVLTF
CDR3 DNA: TGTGCCAGCAGTTTGGGGCGTGGGAGGGGAGCTGGGGCCAACGTCCTGACTTTC

V gene: TRBV7-9
J gene: TRBJ1-4
D gene: NA
clone size: few
CDR3 protein: CASSLARRSEKLFF
CDR3 DNA: TGTGCCAGCAGCTTAGCTCGACGGTCCGAAAAACTGTTTTTT

V gene: TRBV5-1
J gene: TRBJ1-1
D gene: NA
clone size: NA
CDR3 protein: CASAVQGNTEAFF
CDR3 DNA: TGCGCCAGCGCCGTACAGGGGAACACTGAAGCTTTCTTT

V gene: TRBV6-5
J gene: TRBJ2-1
D gene: TRBD2
clone size: NA
CDR3 protein: CASSYGGSSYNEQFF
CDR3 DNA: TGTGCCAGCAGTTACGGCGGGAGCTCCTACAATGAGCAGTTCTTC

V gene: TRBV19
J gene: TRBJ1-2
D gene: NA
clone size: NA
CDR3 protein: CASSISQADFYGYTF
CDR3 DNA: TGTGCCAGTAGTATCAGCCAAGCGGATTTCTATGGCTACACCTTC

V gene: TRBV28
J gene: TRBJ2-3
D gene: NA
clone size: NA
CDR3 protein: CASSDPISLRHLDTDTQYF
CDR3 DNA: TGTGCCAGCAGTGACCCGATTAGCCTCCGGCATCTTGATACAGATACGCAGTATTTT

V gene: TRBV18
J gene: TRBJ2-1
D gene: TRBD1
clone size: NA
CDR3 protein: CASSPPWDRRNNEQFF
CDR3 DNA: TGTGCCAGCTCACCACCGTGGGACAGACGCAACAATGAGCAGTTCTTC

V gene: TRBV5-8
J gene: TRBJ1-6
D gene: NA
clone size: NA
CDR3 protein: CASARFPGNSPLHF
CDR3 DNA: TGTGCCAGCGCCCGGTTCCCTGGGAATTCACCCCTCCACTTT

V gene: TRBV15
J gene: TRBJ1-5
D gene: NA
clone size: NA
CDR3 protein: CATSRGERGQPQHF
CDR3 DNA: TGTGCCACCAGCAGGGGGGAGAGGGGTCAGCCCCAGCATTTT

V gene: TRBV13
J gene: TRBJ1-4
D gene: NA
clone size: NA
CDR3 protein: CASSLRGRGVEKLFF
CDR3 DNA: TGTGCCAGCAGCTTGAGGGGACGAGGGGTTGAAAAACTGTTTTTT

V gene: TRBV11-2
J gene: TRBJ1-4
D gene: NA
clone size: large
CDR3 protein: CASSLGTPATNEKLFF
CDR3 DNA: TGTGCCAGCAGCCTCGGGACTCCGGCAACTAATGAAAAACTGTTTTTT

V gene: TRBV30
J gene: TRBJ1-6
D gene: NA
clone size: once
CDR3 protein: CAWSVQEFYNSPLHF
CDR3 DNA: TGTGCCTGGAGTGTACAAGAGTTCTATAATTCACCCCTCCACTTT

V gene: TRBV18
J gene: TRBJ2-3
D gene: TRBD1
clone size: once
CDR3 protein: CASSPWTGLADTQYF
CDR3 DNA: TGTGCCAGCTCACCCTGGACAGGGTTGGCAGATACGCAGTATTTT

V gene: TRBV5-1
J gene: TRBJ1-2
D gene: NA
clone size: NA
CDR3 protein: CASSHVVERGVDGYTF
CDR3 DNA: TGCGCCAGCAGCCACGTCGTCGAGAGGGGAGTTGATGGCTACACCTTC

V gene: TRBV19
J gene: TRBJ1-1
D gene: TRBD1
clone size: NA
CDR3 protein: CASSIHRGRVTEAFF
CDR3 DNA: TGTGCCAGTAGTATCCACAGGGGGCGAGTCACTGAAGCTTTCTTT